This T cell receptor beta chain was captured by sequencing in a study of cytomegalovirus exposure and HLA in healthy donors. Study conclusions and caveats: An analysis done earlier found most TCR beta V segments productive about 90% or about 30% of the time. Follow-up analysis seemed to connect common viral pathogens with several of the most significant clusters identified.

The donors were healthy bone marrow donors. Vbeta (60) and Jbeta (13) primers were used in the PCR. The assay was immunoSEQ multiplex PCR, and TCRdb's table has in-frame clones only and misses some. The sample has roughly 80,000 clones; over 70% are singletons. On this clone itself: Its target is not known.

V shed 5 bases and J 3 bases; nucleotides not matched to a gene: 10. The CDR3 consists of 16 residues. Germline V gene sequence: CDR1 MNHNY, CDR2 SVGAGI (reference sequence). Source material: PBMCs. This receptor was obtained from a male donor in good health and CMV-seronegative. This chain connects TRBV6-6 to TRBJ1-2, with 9 nucleotides matching TRBD1. The CDR3 is CASSALGQGLDYGYTF. Here the CDR3 DNA reads TGTGCCAGCAGTGCCCTAGGACAGGGGTTGGACTATGGCTACACCTTC.